Each of the 15 T cell receptor beta chains below was sequenced from the same sample in a study of blood T cells in healthy people across ages. For the second PCR, which ran for 7 to 11 cycles, a sample-barcoded 5' primer and a J-beta primer mix were used. TCRdb analysed the 5' RACE reads with MiXCR anew, one entry per CDR3 protein. The sample has about 1,400,000 distinct CDR3 sequences; 42% are singletons. The sequencing input was blood. The receptors were sampled from a woman aged 18-29 years in good health.

This clonotype turned up a few times. The chain joins TRBV25-1 to TRBJ2-3, with 8 bases identical to TRBD2. V lost 5 bases, J lost 0 bases, and 13 bases stayed unmatched. Germline CDR1 is MGHDK and CDR2 is SYGVNS. The CDR3 spans 18 residues. CDR3 in DNA: TGTGCCAGCAGTCCCACCCGCGGGGGGAGTTTTAGCACAGATACGCAGTATTTT. Its protein is CASSPTRGGSFSTDTQYF.

V gene TRBV3-1 combines with J gene TRBJ1-2; 8 nucleotides align to TRBD1. The CDR3 covers 15 residues. V dropped 0 bases and J dropped 6; count of bases not matched to a gene: 6. Germline V gives CDR1 LGHDT, CDR2 YNNKEL (reference sequence). The CDR3, as DNA: TGTGCCAGCAGCCAAGACGGCAGGGGGCTCGATGGCTACACCTTC. Amino acid sequence: CASSQDGRGLDGYTF.

A few counts support this clonotype. J is TRBJ2-5 and V is TRBV28; TRBD2 is a possible D gene (5 bases). Trimming took 9 bases from V and 3 from J, leaving 11 bases between them. The germline CDR1 and CDR2 sequences are MDHEN and SYDVKM. CDR3 length: 12 amino acids. For the CDR3, the DNA is TGTGCCAGTTCGGGAAACGAAGAGACCCAGTACTTC. It is translated as CASSGNEETQYF.

The rearrangement links TRBV27 to TRBJ2-5; 12 bases agree with TRBD2. Germline loops: CDR1 MNHEY, CDR2 SMNVEV (reference sequence). The V segment lost 6 bases and the J segment 1 base; nucleotides outside the gene matches: 9. The CDR3 is 17 amino acids. The CDR3 spells CASREYWTSGAQETQYF. The CDR3 region has the DNA TGTGCCAGCAGGGAGTACTGGACTAGCGGGGCCCAAGAGACCCAGTACTTC.

The genes are TRBV27 and TRBJ1-2, with D hard to call. The CDR3 covers 16 residues. With 2 bases removed from V and 0 bases from J, the gap between germline ends came to 13 bases. Germline lookup yields CDR1 MNHEY and CDR2 SMNVEV (reference sequence). CDR3 nucleotides: TGTGCCAGCAGTTTAAACCCCAGGAGAGCTAACTATGGCTACACCTTC. Its translation: CASSLNPRRANYGYTF.

This clonotype was detected only a few times. This rearrangement joins TRBV11-1 to TRBJ2-7, with 11 bases lining up with TRBD1. V dropped 0 bases and J dropped 3; count of bases not matched to a gene: 4. CDR3 length: 16 amino acids. Germline-derived CDR1 and CDR2 are SGHAT and FQDESV (reference sequence). As DNA, the CDR3 is TGTGCCAGCAGCTTAGCGCCGGGACAGGGGGTCTACGAGCAGTACTTC. This encodes CASSLAPGQGVYEQYF.

The chain has TRBV20-1 and TRBJ2-7; TRBD2 matches 11 bases. V lost 0 bases to trimming and J lost 7 bases; unmatched junction nucleotides: 14. The CDR3 contains 17 residues. Germline-derived CDR1 and CDR2 are DFQATT and SNEGSKA (reference sequence). As DNA, the CDR3 is TGCAGTGCTAGAGATCCCCTAGCGGGGGGTCCCTACAATGAGCAGTACTTC. Translating gives CSARDPLAGGPYNEQYF.

This clonotype was seen only a few times. The chain carries TRBV5-1 and TRBJ1-2; 7 nucleotides match TRBD1. CDR1 and CDR2 from the germline V gene are SGHRS and YFSETQ. The trim removed 3 bases at V and 3 bases at J, leaving 8 bases unmatched. The CDR3 has 15 residues. The CDR3: CASSWVTGSDYGYTF. CDR3 coding DNA: TGCGCCAGCAGCTGGGTGACAGGGTCAGACTATGGCTACACCTTC.

Written as DNA, the CDR3 is TGTGCCATCAGTGAGTCGCTGTTGGATACGCAGTATTTT. This codes for CAISESLLDTQYF. The chain links TRBV10-3 to TRBJ2-3; D gene uncertain. CDR3 length: 13 residues. Germline V gene sequence: CDR1 ENHRY, CDR2 SYGVKD. Trimming took off 0 bases at V and 6 bases at J, with 7 bases between the two ends.

Notes on this clonotype: This may be a read error, as it is one base from a much larger clone. The chain carries TRBV4-1 and TRBJ2-1; D is unresolved. The DNA end lines up better with TRBJ2-7; the J call may be wrong. The CDR3 has 14 residues. In germline, CDR1 is MGHRA, CDR2 YSYEKL. The CDR3 is CASSQVASPYEQYF. DNA of the CDR3: TGCGCCAGCAGCCAAGTTGCTAGTCCCTACGAGCAGTACTTC.

This rearrangement joins TRBV20-1 to TRBJ2-1, with 9 bases aligning to TRBD2. The DNA end lines up better with TRBJ2-7; the J call may be wrong. Germline values: CDR1 DFQATT, CDR2 SNEGSKA (reference sequence). The CDR3 extends over 13 amino acids. The CDR3, as DNA: TGCAGTCCGGGACTAGCCACCTACAATGAGCAGTACTTC. It translates to CSPGLATYNEQYF.

The CDR3 sequence: CASSLIQGGPYEQYF. The CDR3 DNA reads TGTGCCAGCAGTTTAATACAGGGGGGCCCCTACGAGCAGTACTTC. The V and J genes are TRBV28 and TRBJ2-7; 8 bases agree with TRBD1. CDR1 and CDR2 from the germline V gene are MDHEN and SYDVKM. The CDR3 totals 15 residues. Losses at the gene ends were 2 bases for V and 2 bases for J; bases not matched to a gene: 5.

Concerning this clonotype itself: At one end the junction does not follow the germline gene, possibly because of a read error. The rearrangement uses TRBV3-1 and TRBJ2-1, with 7 positions matching TRBD2. CDR1 is LGHDT, CDR2 YNNKEL, per germline (reference sequence). CDR3 length equals 15 residues. The CDR3 here is CATSRDAGVYNEQFF. The CDR3 DNA reads as TGTGCCACCAGCCGAGATGCGGGGGTTTACAATGAGCAGTTCTTC.

The V and J genes are TRBV13 and TRBJ2-5; a weak D match, TRBD1 (6 bases). Germline V lookup: CDR1 PRHDT, CDR2 FYEKMQ (reference sequence). This CDR3 comprises 14 residues. V was shortened by 4 bases and J by 5 bases, with 14 bases between the two germline ends. DNA of the CDR3: TGTGCCAGCAGCTCCGAACAGGGCGGGGAGACCCAGTACTTC. It yields the protein CASSSEQGGETQYF.

The table lists this clonotype with many counts. This chain connects TRBV5-1 to TRBJ2-7; D is undetermined. V dropped 3 bases and J dropped 7 bases, with 17 bases sitting between them. This CDR3 is built from 14 residues. Germline lookup yields CDR1 SGHRS and CDR2 YFSETQ. The CDR3 region is CASSSTPGSEEQYF. CDR3 nucleotide sequence: TGCGCCAGCAGCTCGACCCCAGGTTCGGAGGAGCAGTACTTC. The full variable domain, in which reference TRBV5-1 and TRBJ2-7 provide the parts outside the CDR3, is KAGVTQTPRYLIKTRGQQVTLSCSPISGHRSVSWYQQTPGQGLQFLFEYFSETQRNKGNFPGRFSGRQFSNSRSEMNVSTLELGDSALYLCASSSTPGSEEQYFGPGTRLTVT.